This TCR beta chain comes out of a study of PD-1 blockade in classical Hodgkin lymphoma. Germline CDR1 and CDR2: GTSNPN and SVGIG (reference sequence). Trimming stripped 0 bases from V and 4 bases from J, with 8 bases between. The CDR3 length is 13 residues. This clone was found once. Each patient's relapse followed autologous stem cell transplantation, and brentuximab vedotin exposure varied. Sequenced by immunoSEQ multiplex PCR; TCRdb stores in-frame clones only, minus some. The sample contains 20,000 to 30,000 clones, around 70% of which appear only once. The chain uses TRBV30 and TRBJ2-3; D not resolved. The TCR originated in a human donor with classical Hodgkin lymphoma. Here the sequenced sample was peripheral blood mononuclear cells (PBMCs), taken at baseline. The CDR3 sequence: CAWSVQRSDTQYF. The CDR3 nucleotides read TGTGCCTGGAGTGTACAGCGTTCAGATACGCAGTATTTT. Full variable domain (rest looked up from reference TRBV30 and TRBJ2-3): SQTIHQWPATLVQPVGSPLSLECTVEGTSNPNLYWYRQAAGRGLQLLFYSVGIGQISSEVPQNLSASRPQDRQFILSSKKLLLSDSGFYLCAWSVQRSDTQYFGPGTRLTVL.